Listed below are T cell receptor beta chains from one sample, sequenced in a study of T-cell memory formation after mild COVID-19. A single record per CDR3 protein comes from TCRdb applying MiXCR to the 5' RACE reads. The table includes roughly 100,000 distinct CDR3 sequences, 13% detected once. The sample was PBMCs or a T cell subset sorted from them (not recorded which). These receptor sequences come from an adult woman who had mild COVID-19 (a few samples of this study predate the infection). Cell type and time point are not known. Each CDR3 is given with its conserved first and last residue. D genes are given only for firm matches. Part of the rows lack a size; the others show once, few, many or a class for expanded clones.

CASSVGQFSYEQYF,TGTGCCAGCAGCGTAGGACAGTTTTCCTACGAGCAGTACTTC,few,TRBJ2-7,-,TRBV9
CASSPMESYGYTF,TGTGCCAGCAGCCCGATGGAGTCGTATGGCTACACCTTC,-,TRBJ1-2,-,TRBV11-3
CSVDRGDYGYTF,TGCAGCGTTGATAGGGGCGACTATGGCTACACCTTC,-,TRBJ1-2,-,TRBV29-1
CSVELAGGPESQYF,TGCAGCGTTGAGCTAGCGGGAGGGCCGGAGAGCCAGTACTTC,few,TRBJ2-5,TRBD2,TRBV29-1
CASSLGGGIQETQYF,TGTGCCAGCAGCTTAGGAGGAGGGATCCAAGAGACCCAGTACTTC,few,TRBJ2-5,-,TRBV7-3
CASKVGGDADTQYF,TGCGCCAGCAAAGTCGGGGGAGACGCAGATACGCAGTATTTT,few,TRBJ2-3,-,TRBV5-1
CASSNPGQGFPDTQYF,TGTGCCAGCAGTAACCCGGGACAGGGTTTCCCAGATACGCAGTATTTT,many,TRBJ2-3,TRBD1,TRBV6-5
CASSYRVSGRWNNEQFF,TGTGCCAGCAGTTACCGAGTTAGCGGGAGATGGAACAATGAGCAGTTCTTC,few,TRBJ2-1,TRBD2,TRBV6-5
CSARLTGLTTDTEAFF,TGCAGTGCTAGACTAACAGGGTTAACTACGGACACTGAAGCTTTCTTT,-,TRBJ1-1,-,TRBV20-1
CSATLKGISNSPLHF,TGCAGTGCAACACTGAAGGGGATTTCCAATTCACCCCTCCACTTT,few,TRBJ1-6,-,TRBV20-1